The 3 T cell receptor beta chains given below trace back to one sample, sequenced in a study of T-cell reconstitution after alpha-beta-depleted transplantation in children. For TCRbeta, the library was prepared with unique molecular identifiers. TCRdb analysed the PCR reads with MiXCR anew, one entry per CDR3 protein. Of around 410,000 distinct CDR3 sequences detected, about a tenth appear once; the ten largest clones hold 4.5% to 6.5%. Sequencing was performed on PBMCs from the stem cell graft donor, taken from the stem cell graft. These TCRs come from a human donor who donated a stem cell graft to a child with acute myeloid leukemia.

V is TRBV29-1 and J is TRBJ2-1; TRBD1 is a possible D gene (5 bases). Trimming stripped 2 bases from V and 3 bases from J, with 11 bases between. The CDR3 covers 14 residues. Germline lookup yields CDR1 SQVTM and CDR2 ANQGSEA. The CDR3 nucleotides are TGCAGCGTTGAAACAGGAGAGCGCTACAATGAGCAGTTCTTC. Its protein product is CSVETGERYNEQFF.

The genes are TRBV12-3 or TRBV12-4 and TRBJ1-3, with D unresolved. The length of the CDR3 is 12 residues. Trimming pared 3 bases from V and 9 bases from J, leaving 9 bases between. The CDR3 region has the DNA TGTGCCAGCAGTTTCCCGCTCGGCACCATATATTTT. Residues: CASSFPLGTIYF.

The chain recombines TRBV23-1 with TRBJ2-7; D is uncertain. TRBV23-1 is annotated as an ORF whose role is uncertain. This CDR3 is built from 15 residues. The V and J ends lost 4 bases and 2 bases respectively, with 15 bases between them. Here the CDR3 DNA reads TGCGCCAGCAGTCCAAAACGACACCTGGCCTACGAGCAGTACGTC. As protein: CASSPKRHLAYEQYV.